This T cell receptor (beta chain) was observed in a study of ipilimumab plus nivolumab after autologous stem cell transplantation. The germline V gene has CDR1 MNHNY and CDR2 SVGAGI (reference sequence). V shed 1 base and J 3 bases; nucleotides not matched to a gene: 6. The CDR3 consists of 15 residues. Profiling relied on immunoSEQ multiplex PCR, and the TCRdb table lists in-frame clones only, not all of them. This sample yields approximately 10,000 clones, of which 78% are seen a single time; under 10% belongs to the top ten. The origin of this receptor is a male donor with diffuse large B-cell lymphoma. Sequenced here: PBMCs, sampled in a trial of ipilimumab plus nivolumab as post-transplant consolidation. The chain is built from TRBV6-6 and TRBJ2-7; 7 bases align to TRBD1. The CDR3: CASSYLGGEIYEQYF. The CDR3 region has the DNA TGTGCCAGCAGTTACTTAGGGGGCGAGATCTACGAGCAGTACTTC.